A single sample is the source of the 6 T cell receptor beta chains below, sequenced in a study of metastatic and nonmetastatic thyroid tumors. Treatment of any kind had been given to no patient before thyroid surgery. MiXCR re-clonotyped the PCR reads for TCRdb. The sample consists of about 19,000 clones, around a third of them appearing once. Sequenced sample: adjacent normal tissue. The receptors derive from a female donor with papillary thyroid cancer or a benign thyroid nodule (not recorded which). Some clones in this sample may be carry-over from other donors' samples.

This chain connects TRBV11-2 to TRBJ2-1; either TRBD1 or TRBD2 may supply D (5 bases each). The length of the CDR3 is 15 residues. V lost 4 bases to trimming and J lost 0 bases, with 10 bases between them. Germline loops: CDR1 SGHAT, CDR2 FQNNGV. The CDR3 nucleotides read TGTGCCAGCAGCTCTACCGGGACCTCCTACAATGAGCAGTTCTTC. As protein: CASSSTGTSYNEQFF.

As regards this clone: Compared with germline, one end of the junction differs, possibly owing to a read error. This sample includes further DNA sequences coding for the same CDR3. The V gene is TRBV9, the J gene TRBJ1-2; the D gene is possibly TRBD1 (6 bases). Per germline, CDR1 SGDLS and CDR2 YYNGEE. The CDR3 spans 16 residues. CDR3 bases: TGTGCTAGCAGCGTAGGTCAGGACAGAGGCTACTATGGCTACACCTTC. This sequence encodes CASSVGQDRGYYGYTF.

The sample holds a few counts of this clone. This sequence joins TRBV6-2 or TRBV6-3 and TRBJ2-1; 7 nucleotides match TRBD2. V gave up 0 bases and J gave up 8 bases; unmatched junction bases: 10. CDR1 is MNHEY and CDR2 is SVGEGT in the germline V gene. The CDR3 is 16 residues long. The CDR3 DNA is TGTGCCAGCAGTTACTCTGGCGGGAGAGCGATCTATGAGCAGTTCTTC. Protein: CASSYSGGRAIYEQFF.

The genes are TRBV12-3 or TRBV12-4 and TRBJ2-5; D unclear. V dropped 8 bases and J dropped 14 bases, with 24 bases sitting between them. This CDR3 comprises 13 residues. CDR3 nucleotides: TGTGCCAGCTCGTACAGCTTCCAAGAGACCAACTACTTC. It yields the protein CASSYSFQETNYF.

The J gene is TRBJ1-2, the V gene TRBV30; 9 bases are a match to TRBD1. This CDR3 is 12 amino acids long. V trimming: 8 bases; J trimming: 6 bases; junction bases outside the gene matches: 7. Germline assignment: CDR1 GTSNPN and CDR2 SVGIG (reference sequence). CDR3 DNA: TGTGCCCGTTTAGGGACAGGGCATGGCTACACCTTC. This translates into CARLGTGHGYTF.

The table lists this clone with many counts. The V gene is TRBV18, the J gene TRBJ2-3; TRBD1 is a possible D gene (5 bases). The CDR3 is made up of 14 amino acids. The V gene lost 3 bases and the J gene lost 0 bases, with 7 bases spanning the gap. CDR1 and CDR2 (germline): KGHSH, LQKENI. The CDR3 region is CASSPGLSTDTQYF. Here the CDR3 DNA reads TGTGCCAGCTCACCGGGGCTTAGCACAGATACGCAGTATTTT.